This TCR beta chain was identified in a study of blood T cells in healthy people across ages. Together with a sample-barcoded 5' primer, a J-beta primer mix was included in a second PCR lasting roughly 6 to 12 cycles. Each cDNA was tagged by a template-switch adaptor containing 12 random nucleotides. Each CDR3 protein gets one entry after TCRdb re-called the 5' RACE reads with MiXCR. The repertoire has hundreds of thousands of distinct CDR3 sequences, approximately 50% of them found once; the top ten carry 35% to 40%. RNA extraction gave at least 5 micrograms of total RNA per sample. Trimming removed 7 bases from V and 0 bases from J, with 10 bases in between. Germline V lookup: CDR1 MNHNS, CDR2 SASEGT. The CDR3 contains 15 residues. Study-wide points: It was found that TCR beta diversity correlated strongly with the percentage of naive T cells. When set beside aged donors, long-lived donors presented more naive CD4+ cells and higher diversity.

Concerning this clonotype itself: Its specificity is unknown.

The receptor was derived from a man between 60 and 75 years old in good health. The sequenced sample was blood. The V and J genes are TRBV6-1 and TRBJ2-6; D is uncertain. CDR3 sequence reads: CASKDGSSGANVLTF. The CDR3 DNA reads as TGTGCCAGCAAAGACGGTAGCTCTGGGGCCAACGTCCTGACTTTC.